The 13 T cell receptor beta chains reported below all come from one sample, sequenced in a study of T cells in Graves' hyperthyroidism and ophthalmopathy. RNA transcripts provided the source from which TCR beta CDR3 regions were amplified. Researchers ran a first-round RT-PCR on the TCR CDR3 using the HTBI primer set. MiXCR, applied by TCRdb to the multiplex PCR reads, yields one record per CDR3 protein. The data show fewer than 900,000 distinct CDR3 sequences, with 18% seen just once and roughly a sixth held by the top ten. The material sequenced was blood. The origin of the receptors is a woman aged 45 to 65 with Graves' hyperthyroidism that later progressed to Graves' ophthalmopathy.

This clonotype showed up just a few times. This chain links TRBV4-1 with TRBJ1-2; D remains ambiguous. Germline V CDR1 and CDR2: MGHRA, YSYEKL. V was shortened by 1 base and J by 3 bases, with 12 bases between the two germline ends. CDR3 length: 15 amino acids. In DNA, the CDR3 is TGCGCCAGCAGCCAAGTGGATCTTTGGGACTATGGCTACACCTTC. It codes for CASSQVDLWDYGYTF.

The chain carries TRBV29-1 and TRBJ1-2; a weak D match, TRBD1 (6 bases). V gave up 4 bases and J gave up 2 bases, with 14 bases separating them. The germline V gene encodes CDR1 SQVTM and CDR2 ANQGSEA. The CDR3 contains 14 residues. CDR3 region: CSVAGAPTNYGYTF. CDR3 coding DNA: TGCAGCGTTGCAGGGGCCCCGACAAACTATGGCTACACCTTC.

The CDR3 DNA sequence: TGCGCCAGCAGCCTGGGACTAGCGGGGGGCCCGAGCACAGATACGCAGTATTTT. Protein sequence: CASSLGLAGGPSTDTQYF. The J gene is TRBJ2-3, the V gene TRBV5-1; 15 bases line up with TRBD2. Per germline, CDR1 SGHRS and CDR2 YFSETQ. V lost 4 bases to trimming and J lost 0 bases; unmatched junction nucleotides: 6. This CDR3 comprises 18 residues.

In this sample, this clonotype turned up a few times. The chain combines TRBV5-6 with TRBJ2-7; D possibly corresponds to TRBD1 (5 bases). V was shortened by 0 bases and J by 3 bases, with 10 bases between the two germline ends. Germline loops: CDR1 SGHDT, CDR2 YYEEEE. CDR3 length equals 14 residues. The CDR3 region has the DNA TGTGCCAGCAGCTTGGGCGACAGATACTACGAGCAGTACTTC. This sequence encodes CASSLGDRYYEQYF.

This rearrangement joins TRBV5-4 to TRBJ1-2; D call uncertain. Germline V gene lookup returns CDR1 SGHNT and CDR2 YYREEE (reference sequence). V was trimmed by 4 bases and J by 0 bases, leaving 13 bases between them. The CDR3 has 15 residues. The CDR3 DNA sequence: TGTGCCAGCAGCCGGCGGGCAGCGGCTAACTATGGCTACACCTTC. The encoded protein is CASSRRAAANYGYTF.

This clonotype has a single count. Since a much larger clone is just one base distant, this may be a read error. V usage is TRBV3-1 and J usage is TRBJ2-1; D possibly corresponds to TRBD1 (5 bases). There are 16 residues in the CDR3. Trimming took 3 bases from V and 3 from J, leaving 15 bases between them. The V gene's germline CDR1 is LGHDT and CDR2 YNNKEL (reference sequence). The CDR3 region is CASSQNGHPGYNEQFF. CDR3 sequence (DNA): TGTGCCAGCAGCCAGAATGGACACCCTGGCTACAATGAGCAGTTCTTC.

This clonotype was observed many times. The chain employs TRBV11-2 and TRBJ2-2, with 7 bases lining up with TRBD1. There are 16 residues in the CDR3. Trimming at V came to 5 bases and at J to 1 base, leaving 7 bases not matched to a gene. In germline, CDR1 is SGHAT, CDR2 FQNNGV. The CDR3 coding sequence is TGTGCCAGCAGCCTACCCGGGACAGTGAACACCGGGGAGCTGTTTTTT. Its protein is CASSLPGTVNTGELFF.

This clonotype was seen ten or more times. The chain is built from TRBV7-8 and TRBJ2-7; D not certain. The V end was cut by 6 bases, the J end by 2 bases, with 14 bases between. This CDR3 spans 14 amino acids. CDR1 and CDR2 from the germline V gene are SGHVS and FQNEAQ. The CDR3 DNA reads TGTGCCAGCAGTCTAGGTGGGCAGACCTACGAGCAGTACTTC. This sequence encodes CASSLGGQTYEQYF.

This rearrangement joins TRBV5-1 to TRBJ1-4; D gene ambiguous. Germline V gene data show CDR1 as SGHRS and CDR2 as YFSETQ. The CDR3 totals 16 residues. The V gene lost 4 bases and the J gene lost 0 bases, with 13 bases spanning the gap. CDR3 DNA: TGCGCCAGCAGCCTCCATGGACTGCCAACTAATGAAAAACTGTTTTTT. This codes for CASSLHGLPTNEKLFF.

There are many counts of this clonotype. The chain employs TRBV6-1 and TRBJ1-2; no reliable D call. The CDR3 is 14 amino acids. Germline CDR1 is MNHNS and CDR2 is SASEGT. V was shortened by 7 bases and J by 2 bases, with 14 bases between the two germline ends. The CDR3 protein is CASTLLALNYGYTF. The CDR3 DNA reads TGTGCCAGCACCCTGTTGGCACTAAACTATGGCTACACCTTC.

The chain employs TRBV20-1 and TRBJ1-5; no clear D gene. The V end was cut by 3 bases, the J end by 4 bases, with 13 bases between. Germline CDR1 DFQATT, CDR2 SNEGSKA (reference sequence). The CDR3 spans 14 residues. The chain's CDR3 is CSASASPRNQPQHF. As DNA, the CDR3 is TGCAGTGCTAGTGCCTCGCCGAGAAATCAGCCCCAGCATTTT.

This clonotype has only a few counts. V is TRBV6-1 and J is TRBJ1-5, with a tentative D call TRBD1 (5 bases). Germline V gene data show CDR1 as MNHNS and CDR2 as SASEGT. The CDR3 contains 15 residues. V dropped 4 bases and J dropped 3 bases, with 13 bases sitting between them. CDR3 region: CASSVHRDLNQPQHF. CDR3 nucleotides: TGTGCCAGCAGTGTACACCGGGACCTCAATCAGCCCCAGCATTTT.

V usage is TRBV12-3 or TRBV12-4 and J usage is TRBJ1-2; 9 bases are a match to TRBD1. Unmatched junction bases numbered 10, after V lost 4 bases and J lost 7 bases. This CDR3 has 15 residues. CDR3 region: CASSYPGTGSGGYTF. The CDR3 region has the DNA TGTGCCAGCAGTTACCCCGGGACAGGGTCTGGTGGCTACACCTTC.